A selection of T cell receptor beta chains follows, all from one sample in a study of vaccination and CD4 T cells after COVID-19. These TCRs are of unknown antigen specificity. A single record per CDR3 protein comes from TCRdb applying MiXCR to the PCR reads. Among 9,000 to 15,000 distinct CDR3 sequences listed, 55% to 60% were seen once. The sequenced sample consisted of CD4+ T cells from blood, cultured in vitro. The receptors come from a human donor who had recovered from COVID-19. CDR3s include the opening cysteine and the closing phenylalanine or tryptophan. D genes are given only for firm matches. Not all rows give a size; the values are once, few, many and, for expanded clones, a class.

J gene	clone size	D gene	V gene	CDR3 DNA	CDR3 protein
TRBJ2-5	NA	TRBD2	TRBV29-1	TGCAGCTCAGGACTAGCGGGAGGGCCGGTTGCTGAGACCCAGTACTTC	CSSGLAGGPVAETQYF
TRBJ2-7	NA	NA	TRBV6-5	TGTGCCAGCAGTTACTCGCCAGGGGGGAGCGAGCAGTACTTC	CASSYSPGGSEQYF
TRBJ1-2	NA	TRBD1	TRBV5-1	TGCGCCAGCAGCTTGGGGGACAGGGGAGGATACACCTTC	CASSLGDRGGYTF
TRBJ2-1	NA	NA	TRBV4-2	TGTGCCAGCAGCCCGAGCCCTAGGGGTGGTTACAATGAGCAGTTCTTC	CASSPSPRGGYNEQFF
TRBJ2-5	NA	NA	TRBV4-3	TGCGCCAGCAGCCAACTACCTTTGACAGGAGGGCAAGAGACCCAGTACTTC	CASSQLPLTGGQETQYF
TRBJ1-2	few	NA	TRBV12-3/TRBV12-4	TGTGCCAGCAGTTCCCGCCAGCGGCGGTTGTTTGGCTACACCTTC	CASSSRQRRLFGYTF
TRBJ2-7	once	TRBD2	TRBV5-4	TGTGCCAGCAGTCCTGCCGGGGTAGCGGGAGACGAGCAGTACTTC	CASSPAGVAGDEQYF
TRBJ2-5	few	TRBD1	TRBV10-3	TGTGCCATCAAGGGAGGGACAGGGGAACTAGAGACCCAGTACTTC	CAIKGGTGELETQYF
TRBJ1-5	NA	NA	TRBV15	TGTGCCACCAGCCGGGACGGAAATAGCAATCAGCCCCAGCATTTT	CATSRDGNSNQPQHF
TRBJ2-7	NA	NA	TRBV11-2	TGTGCCAGCAGCTTTACACACGGGATTTCCTACGAGCAGTACTTC	CASSFTHGISYEQYF
TRBJ1-1	NA	NA	TRBV5-1	TGCGCCAGCAGGGGAGGTCCTCCCCTTGGGAACACTGAAGCTTTCTTT	CASRGGPPLGNTEAFF
TRBJ1-5	NA	TRBD1	TRBV7-9	TGTGCCAGCAGCCCGGGGACAGGGGATAGCAATCAGCCCCAGCATTTT	CASSPGTGDSNQPQHF
TRBJ1-5	NA	TRBD1	TRBV6-1	TGTGCCAGCAGTCGAGACAGGGAGGACCAGCCCCAGCATTTT	CASSRDREDQPQHF
TRBJ1-1	NA	NA	TRBV27	TGTGCCAGCAGTTTATACAGGAACACTGAAGCTTTCTTT	CASSLYRNTEAFF
TRBJ2-2	NA	TRBD2	TRBV24-1	TGTGCCACCAGTGATTTGCCAGGGCGCGGGAGATTGACCGGGGAGCTGTTTTTT	CATSDLPGRGRLTGELFF
TRBJ1-2	NA	NA	TRBV7-9	TGTGCCAGCAGCTTATGGGACCGTGACTATGGCTACACCTTC	CASSLWDRDYGYTF
TRBJ1-5	NA	NA	TRBV7-9	TGTGCCAGCAGCTCAGCGGACCGCGAATATAGCAATCAGCCCCAGCATTTT	CASSSADREYSNQPQHF
TRBJ2-3	once	NA	TRBV7-2	TGTGCCAGCAGCACCAAGGTAGTAAGCACAGATACGCAGTATTTT	CASSTKVVSTDTQYF
TRBJ2-2	NA	TRBD2	TRBV7-3	TGTGCCAGCAGCATAATCACTAGCGGGAGAAACACCGGGGAGCTGTTTTTT	CASSIITSGRNTGELFF